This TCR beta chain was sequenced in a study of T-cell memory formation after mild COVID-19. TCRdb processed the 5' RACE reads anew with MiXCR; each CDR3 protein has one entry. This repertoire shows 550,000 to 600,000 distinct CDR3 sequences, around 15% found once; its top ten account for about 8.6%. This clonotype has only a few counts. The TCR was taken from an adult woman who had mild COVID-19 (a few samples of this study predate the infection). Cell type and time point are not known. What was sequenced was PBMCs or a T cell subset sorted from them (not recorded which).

CDR3 nucleotides: TGTGCCACCAGTGACCCGAGACAGCTCTATGGCTACACCTTC. Amino acids: CATSDPRQLYGYTF. V gene TRBV24-1 combines with J gene TRBJ1-2; tentative D call: TRBD1 (5 bases). The germline V gene encodes CDR1 KGHDR and CDR2 SFDVKD. The V end was cut by 4 bases, the J end by 4 bases, with 12 bases between. CDR3 length equals 14 residues.